This T cell receptor (beta chain) was sequenced during a study of OX40 agonist ivuxolimab in advanced cancers. Study in general: Partial responses occurred in Three dose-escalation patients, one with hepatocellular carcinoma and two with cutaneous melanoma.

Measured with immunoSEQ multiplex PCR; TCRdb has only the in-frame clones, and not every one. The data contain 60,000 to 75,000 clones, about 80% of them seen just once; the ten biggest clones take up 1.2%. CDR1 and CDR2 from the germline V gene are MNHEY and SVGAGI. The CDR3 loop spans 15 amino acids. With 1 base removed from V and 0 bases from J, the gap between germline ends came to 9 bases. Regarding this clone: Its antigen is undetermined.

Broader study findings: Compared with CD4+, CD8+ T cells on average had more expanded clones. At 0.1 to 3.0 mg/kg and by week 6, clonal expansion occurred in CD4+ and CD8+ blood T cells. There were also nonresponders showing low normalized T-cell clonal expansion.

The sequence derives from an adult with an advanced solid tumor such as melanoma, head and neck, liver or kidney cancer. Sequenced material: CD4+ or CD8+ T cells sorted from blood, taken in a trial of the OX40 agonist ivuxolimab. The rearrangement links TRBV6-5 to TRBJ1-2, with a weak D call TRBD1 (6 bases). The CDR3 sequence is CASSYLGAANYGYTF. Here the CDR3 DNA reads TGTGCCAGCAGTTACTTGGGGGCAGCTAACTATGGCTACACCTTC.